A single sample gave rise to the 28 T cell receptor beta chains below, sequenced in a study of OX40 agonist ivuxolimab in advanced cancers. The data were produced by immunoSEQ multiplex PCR, yet TCRdb's version contains in-frame clones alone and is incomplete. The sample contains about 34,000 clones, 65% to 80% of which appear only once. Sequenced material: CD4+ or CD8+ T cells sorted from blood, taken in a trial of the OX40 agonist ivuxolimab. The receptor set was obtained from an adult with an advanced solid tumor such as melanoma, head and neck, liver or kidney cancer.

The chain joins TRBV2 to TRBJ1-2; D ambiguous. The CDR3 is 13 residues long. V was clipped by 4 bases and J by 8 bases, with 14 bases between them. CDR1 is SNHLY, CDR2 FYNNEI, per germline. CDR3 sequence: CASSGNTAGGYTF. In nucleotides, the CDR3 is TGTGCCAGCAGTGGAAACACGGCTGGGGGCTACACCTTC.

This sequence joins TRBV2 and TRBJ1-6; 7 nucleotides align to TRBD1. The CDR3 contains 15 residues. Germline V gene data show CDR1 as SNHLY and CDR2 as FYNNEI. Losses at the gene ends were 5 bases for V and 10 bases for J; bases not matched to a gene: 11. CDR3 residues: CASSLSEPGGSPLHF. CDR3 bases: TGTGCCAGCAGTCTCTCGGAGCCAGGGGGATCACCCCTCCACTTT.

The J gene is TRBJ1-1, the V gene TRBV5-1, with no clear D. The CDR3 sequence is 12 residues long. V lost 4 bases to trimming and J lost 8 bases, with 12 bases between them. Germline V gene sequence: CDR1 SGHRS, CDR2 YFSETQ. CDR3 coding DNA: TGCGCCAGCAGCGCCACCAGAGAGGAAGCTTTCTTT. It translates to CASSATREEAFF.

The chain combines TRBV2 with TRBJ2-1, with TRBD1 matching over 10 bases. V shed 2 bases, J shed 12 bases, and the junction held 1 base outside the gene matches. The CDR3 runs 12 residues. Germline CDR1 and CDR2: SNHLY and FYNNEI. CDR3: CASSERDRGQFF. The CDR3 nucleotides are TGTGCCAGCAGTGAAAGGGACAGGGGGCAGTTCTTC.

This chain uses TRBV2 with TRBJ2-1; 14 bases are a match to TRBD2. The V and J ends lost 4 bases and 0 bases, in that order; junction bases with no gene match: 8. Germline V gene sequence: CDR1 SNHLY, CDR2 FYNNEI. This CDR3 spans 19 amino acids. Here the CDR3 DNA reads TGTGCCAGCAGTGGGAAGACTAGCGGGGGGGCCAGCTCCTACAATGAGCAGTTCTTC. The encoded protein is CASSGKTSGGASSYNEQFF.

The chain carries TRBV6-1 and TRBJ2-7, with D perhaps matching TRBD1 or TRBD2 (5 bases each). Between the trimmed V and J ends, which lost 6 bases and 4 bases, there was a span of 19 bases. The CDR3 consists of 15 residues. Germline CDR1 and CDR2: MNHNS and SASEGT. CDR3 sequence reads: CASSLRGDSIYEQYF. The CDR3 DNA reads TGTGCCAGCAGCCTGAGGGGCGATTCTATATACGAGCAGTACTTC.

Here the CDR3 reads CASSVGFTGTEAFF. CDR3 coding DNA: TGTGCCAGCAGCGTAGGTTTTACAGGGACTGAAGCTTTCTTT. The chain joins TRBV9 to TRBJ1-1, with a tentative D call TRBD1 (6 bases). V lost 0 bases and J 5 bases, leaving 11 bases between the germline ends. Germline V gene data show CDR1 as SGDLS and CDR2 as YYNGEE. This CDR3 comprises 14 residues.

This sequence joins TRBV7-9 and TRBJ2-1; 8 bases are a match to TRBD1. The CDR3 length is 15 residues. V shed 5 bases and J 9 bases; nucleotides not matched to a gene: 12. CDR1 SEHNR and CDR2 FQNEAQ come from the germline V gene (reference sequence). CDR3 residues: CASSLGQGSMSEQFF. The CDR3 DNA is TGTGCCAGCAGCCTCGGACAGGGAAGTATGAGTGAGCAGTTCTTC.

The V gene is TRBV5-6, the J gene TRBJ1-2, with a weak D call TRBD1 (5 bases). CDR1 SGHDT and CDR2 YYEEEE come from the germline V gene. The CDR3 sequence is 15 residues long. The V gene lost 0 bases and the J gene lost 2 bases, with 11 bases spanning the gap. The CDR3 here is CASSLAGTANYGYTF. The CDR3 nucleotides read TGTGCCAGCAGCTTGGCCGGGACCGCGAACTATGGCTACACCTTC.

The genes are TRBV6-5 and TRBJ1-2; TRBD1 might be the D (6 bases). The CDR3 length is 16 residues. Per germline, CDR1 MNHEY and CDR2 SVGAGI. Trimming stripped 1 base from V and 2 bases from J, with 14 bases between. CDR3 DNA: TGTGCCAGCAGTTACTTCCTGACAGGCGAAAACTATGGCTACACCTTC. Protein product: CASSYFLTGENYGYTF.

This clone was seen once. The J gene is TRBJ1-1, the V gene TRBV12-2. TRBV12-2 is deemed a pseudogene. The CDR3 sequence is 14 residues long. CDR3 bases: TGTGCAAGCCTTAACCATATCCCTAACACTGAAGCTTTCTTT. It specifies CASLNHIPNTEAFF.

Only a few counts were recorded for this clone. This chain links TRBV6-5 with TRBJ1-5, with D unresolved. Germline CDR1 MNHEY, CDR2 SVGAGI. The CDR3 has 15 residues. Trimming stripped 4 bases from V and 1 base from J, with 11 bases between. CDR3 sequence reads: CASSSIATSNQPQHF. The CDR3 DNA follows: TGTGCCAGCAGTTCCATTGCTACGAGCAATCAGCCCCAGCATTTT.

The chain carries TRBV18 and TRBJ1-1; the D is unclear. This CDR3 spans 14 amino acids. Per germline, CDR1 KGHSH and CDR2 LQKENI. V lost 2 bases, J lost 2 bases, and 9 bases lay in between. For the CDR3, the DNA is TGTGCCAGCTCACCATCAACAGCTAACACTGAAGCTTTCTTT. This codes for CASSPSTANTEAFF.

The V gene is TRBV19, the J gene TRBJ1-6; D uncertain. Germline lookup yields CDR1 LNHDA and CDR2 SQIVND (reference sequence). This CDR3 is 18 amino acids long. V lost 3 bases, J lost 0 bases, and 15 bases lay in between. In nucleotides, the CDR3 is TGTGCCAGTAGTATGTGGCAACTCCCGAGCTCCTATAATTCACCCCTCCACTTT. Amino acids: CASSMWQLPSSYNSPLHF. Based on the CDR3 plus reference TRBV19 and TRBJ1-6, the full variable domain is DGGITQSPKYLFRKEGQNVTLSCEQNLNHDAMYWYRQDPGQGLRLIYYSQIVNDFQKGDIAEGYSVSREKKESFPLTVTSAQKNPTAFYLCASSMWQLPSSYNSPLHFGNGTRLTVT.

The chain uses TRBV20-1 and TRBJ1-2; D not resolved. The germline V gene encodes CDR1 DFQATT and CDR2 SNEGSKA (reference sequence). This CDR3 has 9 amino acids. Between the trimmed V and J ends, which lost 3 bases and 7 bases, there was a span of 3 bases. CDR3 in DNA: TGCAGTGCTAGTCCTGGCTACACCTTC. Translating it yields CSASPGYTF.

A single count supports this clone. The chain couples TRBV16 to TRBJ1-5, with TRBD1 as a possible D gene (6 bases). Between the trimmed V and J ends, which lost 0 bases and 5 bases, there was a span of 11 bases. The CDR3 is made up of 15 amino acids. Germline V gene lookup returns CDR1 KGHSY and CDR2 FQNENV. The CDR3 DNA is TGTGCCAGCAGCCAATCCGGGGGCGCGGATCAGCCCCAGCATTTT. Translation gives CASSQSGGADQPQHF. Variable domain in full (rest from reference TRBV16 and TRBJ1-5): GEEVAQTPKHLVRGEGQKAKLYCAPIKGHSYVFWYQQVLKNEFKFLISFQNENVFDETGMPKERFSAKCLPNSPCSLEIQATKLEDSAVYFCASSQSGGADQPQHFGDGTRLSIL.

This sequence joins TRBV10-2 and TRBJ2-7, with TRBD1 matching 7 bases. V shed 5 bases, J shed 6 bases, and the junction held 10 bases outside the gene matches. Per germline, CDR1 WSHSY and CDR2 SAAADI. The CDR3 consists of 14 residues. The CDR3 bases are TGCGCCAGCAGTCCCGGGACAGTGATACGCGAGCAGTACTTC. It encodes CASSPGTVIREQYF.

For this clone: This sequence may be a read error, since a much larger clone differs from it by one base. The chain employs TRBV7-9 and TRBJ1-6, with a tentative D call TRBD1 (6 bases). There are 17 residues in the CDR3. Germline V gene sequence: CDR1 SEHNR, CDR2 FQNEAQ (reference sequence). The CDR3 spells CASSSHDRRGVRSLLHF. The CDR3 nucleotides read TGTGCCAGCAGCTCACATGACAGGAGAGGAGTACGCTCACTCCTCCACTTT.

V is TRBV7-8 and J is TRBJ1-6; the D gene is possibly TRBD1 (6 bases). Germline assignment: CDR1 SGHVS and CDR2 FQNEAQ. V dropped 1 base and J dropped 13 bases, with 11 bases sitting between them. The CDR3 sequence is 13 residues long. This CDR3 reads CASSLDRGTPLHF. The CDR3 bases are TGTGCCAGCAGCTTAGATAGGGGGACGCCCCTCCACTTT.

This clone was seen once. The chain recombines TRBV27 with TRBJ2-5; TRBD1 matches at 8 bases. Germline CDR1 MNHEY, CDR2 SMNVEV (reference sequence). The CDR3 totals 14 residues. V shed 5 bases and J 1 base; nucleotides not matched to a gene: 3. The CDR3 DNA is TGTGCCAGCAGTATCCAGGGGGCCCAAGAGACCCAGTACTTC. Protein: CASSIQGAQETQYF.

V usage is TRBV27 and J usage is TRBJ1-1; 9 bases align to TRBD1. Per the germline V gene, CDR1 is MNHEY and CDR2 is SMNVEV (reference sequence). V lost 7 bases, J lost 2 bases, and 2 bases stayed unmatched. This CDR3 is 13 amino acids long. CDR3 nucleotide sequence: TGTGCCAGCACCACAGGGGGCAACACTGAAGCTTTCTTT. Residues: CASTTGGNTEAFF.

V and J are TRBV14 and TRBJ1-3; D uncertain. The CDR3 is made up of 16 amino acids. Looked up from germline, CDR1 is SGHDN and CDR2 is FVKESK. Between the trimmed V and J ends, which lost 0 bases and 3 bases, there was a span of 12 bases. The CDR3 sequence is CASSQDQGLGGNTIYF. The DNA for the CDR3 is TGTGCCAGCAGCCAAGATCAAGGGTTGGGTGGAAACACCATATATTTT. Together with reference TRBV14 and TRBJ1-3, the CDR3 gives the full variable domain: EAGVTQFPSHSVIEKGQTVTLRCDPISGHDNLYWYRRVMGKEIKFLLHFVKESKQDESGMPNNRFLAERTGGTYSTLKVQPAELEDSGVYFCASSQDQGLGGNTIYFGEGSWLTVV.

The rearrangement links TRBV30 to TRBJ1-4, with 12 bases matching TRBD1. V was pared by 3 bases and J by 7 bases, with 18 bases of the junction left unmatched. Germline-derived CDR1 and CDR2 are GTSNPN and SVGIG (reference sequence). The CDR3 has 19 amino acids. The CDR3 here is CAWRPPSRDRGLIFEKLFF. DNA for the CDR3: TGTGCCTGGAGACCCCCAAGTCGGGACAGGGGGCTCATTTTTGAAAAACTGTTTTTT.

This chain uses TRBV4-3 with TRBJ1-1; tentatively, D is TRBD1 (5 bases). The CDR3 length is 16 residues. Germline V gene data show CDR1 as LGHNA and CDR2 as YSLEER. Trimming cost V 2 bases and J 0 bases, with 13 bases left between them. In DNA form, the CDR3 reads TGCGCCAGCAGCCAACTGGGACTGATTATGAACACTGAAGCTTTCTTT. This codes for CASSQLGLIMNTEAFF.

The chain carries TRBV5-6 and TRBJ1-3; a possible D gene is TRBD1 (5 bases). The CDR3 length is 15 residues. Germline lookup yields CDR1 SGHDT and CDR2 YYEEEE. V was cut by 7 bases and J by 3 bases, with 17 bases left in between. This CDR3 is CASFPSGRGGNTIYF. CDR3 DNA: TGTGCCAGCTTTCCCTCGGGTAGGGGTGGAAACACCATATATTTT.

The V call is TRBV10-3, the J call TRBJ2-5; tentatively, D is TRBD1 (5 bases). Germline V gene data show CDR1 as ENHRY and CDR2 as SYGVKD. The ends were cut back, 4 bases at V and 4 bases at J, with 10 bases in the middle. There are 13 residues in the CDR3. CDR3: CAISGPGAETQYF. The CDR3 DNA reads TGTGCCATCAGTGGTCCTGGGGCAGAGACCCAGTACTTC.

The chain is built from TRBV6-6 and TRBJ1-5; 7 bases map to TRBD1. V was clipped by 0 bases and J by 4 bases; unmatched bases: 3. This CDR3 comprises 15 residues. The germline V gene has CDR1 MNHNY and CDR2 SVGAGI (reference sequence). The CDR3 nucleotides read TGTGCCAGCAGTTACTCTACAGGGGCTAATCAGCCCCAGCATTTT. Translated, it gives CASSYSTGANQPQHF.

J is TRBJ2-7 and V is TRBV27, with D possibly matching TRBD2 (5 bases). Trimming left V 3 bases short and J 0 bases short, with 15 bases between. The length of the CDR3 is 16 residues. Germline-derived CDR1 and CDR2 are MNHEY and SMNVEV (reference sequence). CDR3 sequence reads: CASSLSGLASSYEQYF. DNA of the CDR3: TGTGCCAGCAGTTTGAGTGGTCTAGCCAGCTCCTACGAGCAGTACTTC.